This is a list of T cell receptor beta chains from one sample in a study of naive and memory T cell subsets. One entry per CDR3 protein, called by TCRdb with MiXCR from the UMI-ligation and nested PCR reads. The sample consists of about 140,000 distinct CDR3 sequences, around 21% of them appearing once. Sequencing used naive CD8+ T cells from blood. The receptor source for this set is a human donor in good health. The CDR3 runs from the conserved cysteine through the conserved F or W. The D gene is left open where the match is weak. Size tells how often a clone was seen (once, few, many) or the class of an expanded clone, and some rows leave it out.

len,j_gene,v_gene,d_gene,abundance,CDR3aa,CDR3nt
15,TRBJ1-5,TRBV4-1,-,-,CASSQELGLNQPQHF,TGCGCCAGCAGCCAAGAACTGGGGCTCAATCAGCCCCAGCATTTT
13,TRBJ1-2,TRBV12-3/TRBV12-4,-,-,CASSLPGAYGYTF,TGTGCCAGCAGTTTACCCGGAGCCTATGGCTACACCTTC
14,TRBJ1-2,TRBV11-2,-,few,CASSLVDISWGYTF,TGTGCCAGCAGCTTAGTTGACATCTCCTGGGGCTACACCTTC
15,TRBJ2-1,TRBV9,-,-,CASSTHMRDYNEQFF,TGTGCCAGCAGCACCCACATGAGGGACTACAATGAGCAGTTCTTC
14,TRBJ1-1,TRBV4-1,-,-,CASSQVSGDTEAFF,TGCGCCAGCAGCCAAGTATCGGGGGACACTGAAGCTTTCTTT
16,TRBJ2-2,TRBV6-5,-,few,CASSYAGTANTGELFF,TGTGCCAGCAGTTACGCCGGGACGGCGAACACCGGGGAGCTGTTTTTT
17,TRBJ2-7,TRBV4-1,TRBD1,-,CASSQDWDRMSTYEQYF,TGCGCCAGCAGCCAAGATTGGGACAGGATGAGTACCTACGAGCAGTACTTC
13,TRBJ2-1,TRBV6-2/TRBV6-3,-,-,CAISPPPMREQFF,TGTGCCATCTCCCCACCCCCAATGCGGGAGCAGTTCTTC
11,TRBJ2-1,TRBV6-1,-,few,CASHYGEEQFF,TGTGCCAGCCACTACGGGGAGGAGCAGTTCTTC
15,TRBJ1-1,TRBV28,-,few,CASSTFLRVYTEAFF,TGTGCCAGCAGTACTTTTCTCAGGGTGTACACTGAAGCTTTCTTT
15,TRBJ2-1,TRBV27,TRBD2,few,CASSLGLAAYNEQFF,TGTGCCAGCAGTTTAGGACTAGCGGCATACAATGAGCAGTTCTTC
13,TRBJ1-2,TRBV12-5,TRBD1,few,CASGLGTGYGYTF,TGTGCTAGTGGTTTGGGGACAGGGTACGGCTACACCTTC
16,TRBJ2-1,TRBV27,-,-,CASTKYGLSSYNEQFF,TGTGCCAGCACCAAATACGGGTTGAGCTCCTACAATGAGCAGTTCTTC
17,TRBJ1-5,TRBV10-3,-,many,CAISEKGQSSPNQPQHF,TGTGCCATCAGTGAGAAGGGACAAAGTTCTCCGAATCAGCCCCAGCATTTT
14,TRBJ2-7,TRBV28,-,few,CASTLRGASYEQYF,TGTGCCAGCACCTTAAGGGGGGCATCCTACGAGCAGTACTTC
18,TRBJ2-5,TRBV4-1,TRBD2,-,CASSQGAGLAVFQETQYF,TGCGCCAGCAGCCAAGGTGCTGGACTAGCGGTTTTCCAAGAGACCCAGTACTTC
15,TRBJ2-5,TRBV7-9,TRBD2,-,CASSVGTSGRETQYF,TGTGCCAGCAGCGTAGGGACTAGCGGTCGGGAGACCCAGTACTTC
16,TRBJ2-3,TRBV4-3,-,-,CASSQPQGPQPDTQYF,TGCGCCAGCAGCCAACCTCAGGGGCCCCAACCAGATACGCAGTATTTT
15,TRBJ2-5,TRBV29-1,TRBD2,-,CSVEVAGEGRETQYF,TGCAGCGTTGAAGTAGCGGGAGAGGGAAGGGAGACCCAGTACTTC
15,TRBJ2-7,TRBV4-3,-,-,CASSQGHFGSYEQYF,TGCGCCAGCAGCCAAGGGCATTTTGGCTCCTACGAGCAGTACTTC
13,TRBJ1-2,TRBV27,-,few,CASSWGPNYGYTF,TGTGCCAGCAGTTGGGGCCCTAACTATGGCTACACCTTC
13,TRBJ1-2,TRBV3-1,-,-,CASSQDPTDGYTF,TGTGCCAGCAGCCAAGACCCCACAGATGGCTACACCTTC
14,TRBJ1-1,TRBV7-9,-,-,CASSPGLGGTEAFF,TGTGCCAGCAGCCCGGGTCTAGGGGGCACTGAAGCTTTCTTT
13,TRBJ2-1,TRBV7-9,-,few,CASSSPGHNEQFF,TGTGCCAGCAGCTCCCCGGGGCACAATGAGCAGTTCTTC
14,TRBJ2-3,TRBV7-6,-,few,CASSLSYDADTQYF,TGTGCCAGCAGCTTATCTTACGACGCAGATACGCAGTATTTT
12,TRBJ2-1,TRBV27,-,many,CASSLNSYEQFF,TGTGCCAGCAGTTTGAACAGCTATGAGCAGTTCTTC